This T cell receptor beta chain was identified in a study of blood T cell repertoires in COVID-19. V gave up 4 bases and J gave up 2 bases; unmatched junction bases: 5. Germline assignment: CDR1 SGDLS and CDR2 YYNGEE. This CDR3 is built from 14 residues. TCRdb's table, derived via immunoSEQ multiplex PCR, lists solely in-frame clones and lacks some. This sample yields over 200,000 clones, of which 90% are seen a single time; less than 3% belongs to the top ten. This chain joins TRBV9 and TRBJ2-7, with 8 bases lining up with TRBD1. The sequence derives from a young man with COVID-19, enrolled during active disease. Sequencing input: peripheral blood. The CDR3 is CASSTGTGTYEQYF. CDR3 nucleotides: TGTGCCAGCAGCACCGGGACAGGAACCTACGAGCAGTACTTC.